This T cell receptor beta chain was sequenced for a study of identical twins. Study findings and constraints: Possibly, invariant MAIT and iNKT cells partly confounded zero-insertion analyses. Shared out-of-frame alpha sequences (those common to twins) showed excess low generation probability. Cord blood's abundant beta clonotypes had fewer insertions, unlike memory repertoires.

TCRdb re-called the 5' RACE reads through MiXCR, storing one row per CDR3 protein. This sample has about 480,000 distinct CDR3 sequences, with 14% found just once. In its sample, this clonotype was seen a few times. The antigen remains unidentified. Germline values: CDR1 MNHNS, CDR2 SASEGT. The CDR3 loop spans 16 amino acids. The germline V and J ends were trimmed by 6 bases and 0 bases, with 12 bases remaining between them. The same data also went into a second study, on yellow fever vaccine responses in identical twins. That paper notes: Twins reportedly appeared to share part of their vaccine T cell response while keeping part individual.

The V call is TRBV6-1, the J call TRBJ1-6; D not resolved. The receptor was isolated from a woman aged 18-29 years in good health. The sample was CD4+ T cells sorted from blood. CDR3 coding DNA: TGTGCCAGCAGCTCTACCCGGAGCTCCTATAATTCACCCCTCCACTTT. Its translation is CASSSTRSSYNSPLHF.